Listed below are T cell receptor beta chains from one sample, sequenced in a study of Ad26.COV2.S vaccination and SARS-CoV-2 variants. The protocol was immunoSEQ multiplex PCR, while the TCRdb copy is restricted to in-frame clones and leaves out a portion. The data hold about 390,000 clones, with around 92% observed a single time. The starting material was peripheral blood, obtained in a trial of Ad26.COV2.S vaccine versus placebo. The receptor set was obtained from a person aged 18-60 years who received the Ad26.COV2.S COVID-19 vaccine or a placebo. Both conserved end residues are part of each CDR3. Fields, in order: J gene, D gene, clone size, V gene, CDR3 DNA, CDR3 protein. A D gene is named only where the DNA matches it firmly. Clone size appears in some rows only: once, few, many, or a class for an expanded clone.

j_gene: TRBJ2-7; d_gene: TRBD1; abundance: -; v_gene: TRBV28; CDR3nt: TGTGCCAGCAGTTCTAGACAGGGCCTCGGGATCTACGAGCAGTACTTC; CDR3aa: CASSSRQGLGIYEQYF
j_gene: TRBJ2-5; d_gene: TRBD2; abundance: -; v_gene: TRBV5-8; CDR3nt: TGTGCCAGCAGCCTTCACCACGGACTAGCGGGGCAAGAGACCCAGTACTTC; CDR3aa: CASSLHHGLAGQETQYF
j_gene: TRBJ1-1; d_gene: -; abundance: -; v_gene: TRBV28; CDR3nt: TGTGCCAGCAGCTCGAACACTGAAGCTTTCTTT; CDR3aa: CASSSNTEAFF
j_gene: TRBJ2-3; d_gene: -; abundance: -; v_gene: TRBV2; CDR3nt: TGTGCCAGCCGGCTCTTCGGGCAAGTTACGCAGTATTTT; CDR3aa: CASRLFGQVTQYF
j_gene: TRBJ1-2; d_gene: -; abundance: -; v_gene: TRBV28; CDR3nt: TGTGCCAGCAGTATCCGCTTCCGAAACAGGGAGAGCTACACCTTC; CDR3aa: CASSIRFRNRESYTF
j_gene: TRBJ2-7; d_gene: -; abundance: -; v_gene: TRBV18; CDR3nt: TGTGCCAGCTCACCCCGGGTGCGGGGGCCGGAAGAGCAGTACTTC; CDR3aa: CASSPRVRGPEEQYF
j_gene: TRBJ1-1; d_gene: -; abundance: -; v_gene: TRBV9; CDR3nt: TGTGCCAGCAGCGCCCACAGTGAACTGAACACTGAAGCTTTCTTT; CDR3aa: CASSAHSELNTEAFF
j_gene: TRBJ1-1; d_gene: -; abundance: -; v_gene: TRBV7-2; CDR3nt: TGTGCCAGCCGTGATGGGGTGAACACTGAAGCTTTCTTT; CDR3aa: CASRDGVNTEAFF
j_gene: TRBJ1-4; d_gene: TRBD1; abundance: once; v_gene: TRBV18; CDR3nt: TGTGCCAGCTCAAAGGACAGGGGAACTAATGAAAAACTGTTTTTT; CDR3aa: CASSKDRGTNEKLFF
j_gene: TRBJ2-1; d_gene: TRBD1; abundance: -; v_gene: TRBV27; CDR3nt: TGTGCCAGCAGCCCGGGGGGCGGACAGGGGTTGGATGAGCAGTTCTTC; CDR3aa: CASSPGGGQGLDEQFF
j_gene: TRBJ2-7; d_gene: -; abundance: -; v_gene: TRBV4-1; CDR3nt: TGCGCCAGCAGCGAGACAAGGAACTACGAGCAGTACTTC; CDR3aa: CASSETRNYEQYF
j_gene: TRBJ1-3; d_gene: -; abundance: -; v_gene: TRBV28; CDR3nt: TGTGCCAGCAGTTTACTAAGGGTATCTGGAAACACCATATATTTT; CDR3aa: CASSLLRVSGNTIYF
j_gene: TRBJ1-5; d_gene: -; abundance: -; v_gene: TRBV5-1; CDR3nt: TGCGCCAGCAGCTACGGACAGAATCAGCCCCAGCATTTT; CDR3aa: CASSYGQNQPQHF
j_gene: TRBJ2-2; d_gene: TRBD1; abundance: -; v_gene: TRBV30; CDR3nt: TGTGCCTGGTTACCGGGACAGGGGGCCGGGGAGCTGTTTTTT; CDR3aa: CAWLPGQGAGELFF
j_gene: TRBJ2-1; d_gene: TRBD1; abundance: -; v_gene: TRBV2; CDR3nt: TGTGCCAGCTGGGGACAGGGGAACAATGAGCAGTTCTTC; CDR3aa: CASWGQGNNEQFF
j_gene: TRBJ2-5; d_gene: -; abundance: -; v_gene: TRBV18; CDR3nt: TGTGCCAGCTCACGACCGGGACCTGAAAAAGAGACCCAGTACTTC; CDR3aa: CASSRPGPEKETQYF
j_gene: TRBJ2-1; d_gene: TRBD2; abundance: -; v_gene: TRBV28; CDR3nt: TGTGCCAGCAGTTTATTTTCGGGTAGCGGGGGGATTTGGGTTGAGCAGTTCTTC; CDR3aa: CASSLFSGSGGIWVEQFF
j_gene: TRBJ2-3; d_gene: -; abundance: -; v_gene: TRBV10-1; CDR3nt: TGCGCCAGCAGTGAGTCTACAGGAATCACAGATACGCAGTATTTT; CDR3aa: CASSESTGITDTQYF
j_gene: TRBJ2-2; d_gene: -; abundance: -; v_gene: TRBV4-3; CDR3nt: TGCGCCAGCAGCCAAGAAGGAGGGGGTGACACCGGGGAGCTGTTTTTT; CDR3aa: CASSQEGGGDTGELFF